This T cell receptor beta chain derives from a study of blood T cell repertoires in COVID-19. On the study more broadly: The analysed material was cDNA or gDNA that came from T cells, B-cell-depleted T cells, or PBMCs.

The CDR3 covers 13 residues. Between the trimmed V and J ends, which lost 0 bases and 5 bases, there was a span of 5 bases. Germline CDR1 MNHEY, CDR2 SVGEGT. Source study methods: Amplifying reference gene primers gave estimates of nucleated cell counts. Using immunoSEQ multiplex PCR, the repertoire was profiled, and TCRdb retains in-frame clones only, with some absent. V and J calls and clone size follow that table, whereas D and trimming were derived from the DNA. The sample records hundreds of thousands of clones, roughly 92% being singletons. Seattle's cohort entered during active infection and was followed longitudinally.

V and J are TRBV6-2 or TRBV6-3 and TRBJ1-3; D remains unclear. What was sequenced was peripheral blood. The TCR sequence derives from a man in his 60s with COVID-19, enrolled during active disease. CDR3 in amino acids: CASSYSQRNTIYF. CDR3 nucleotide sequence: TGTGCCAGCAGTTACTCACAGCGAAACACCATATATTTT.